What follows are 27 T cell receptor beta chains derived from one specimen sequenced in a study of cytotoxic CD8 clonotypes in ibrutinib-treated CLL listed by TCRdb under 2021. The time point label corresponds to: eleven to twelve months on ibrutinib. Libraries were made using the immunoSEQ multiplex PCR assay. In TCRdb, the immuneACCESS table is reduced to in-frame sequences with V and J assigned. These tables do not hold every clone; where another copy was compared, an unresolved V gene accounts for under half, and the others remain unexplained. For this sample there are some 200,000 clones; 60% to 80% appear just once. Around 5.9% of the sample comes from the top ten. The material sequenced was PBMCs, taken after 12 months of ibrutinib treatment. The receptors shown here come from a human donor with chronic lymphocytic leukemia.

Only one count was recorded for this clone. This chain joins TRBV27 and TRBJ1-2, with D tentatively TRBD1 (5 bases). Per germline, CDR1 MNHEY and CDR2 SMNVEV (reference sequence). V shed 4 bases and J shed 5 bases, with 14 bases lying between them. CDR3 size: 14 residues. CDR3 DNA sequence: TGTGCCAGCAGTTGGGACGGGGGTCGATATGGCTACACCTTC. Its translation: CASSWDGGRYGYTF.

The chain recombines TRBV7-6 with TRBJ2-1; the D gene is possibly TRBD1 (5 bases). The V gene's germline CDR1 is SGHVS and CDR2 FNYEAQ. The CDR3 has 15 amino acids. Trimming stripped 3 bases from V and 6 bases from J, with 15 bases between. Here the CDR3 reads CASSFVSGLGNEQFF. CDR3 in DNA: TGTGCCAGCAGCTTTGTGTCAGGGCTAGGCAATGAGCAGTTCTTC.

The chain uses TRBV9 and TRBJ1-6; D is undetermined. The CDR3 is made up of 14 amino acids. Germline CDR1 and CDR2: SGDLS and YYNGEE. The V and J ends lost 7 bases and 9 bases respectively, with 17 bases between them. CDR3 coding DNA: TGTGCCAGCCGGTCGGACCTGATGGGTTCACCCCTCCACTTT. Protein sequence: CASRSDLMGSPLHF.

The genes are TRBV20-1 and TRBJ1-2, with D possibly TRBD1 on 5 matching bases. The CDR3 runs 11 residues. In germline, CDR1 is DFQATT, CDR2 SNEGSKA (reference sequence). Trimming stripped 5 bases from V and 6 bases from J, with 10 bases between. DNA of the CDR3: TGCAGTGCTGGTGGGACTGATGGCTACACCTTC. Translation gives CSAGGTDGYTF.

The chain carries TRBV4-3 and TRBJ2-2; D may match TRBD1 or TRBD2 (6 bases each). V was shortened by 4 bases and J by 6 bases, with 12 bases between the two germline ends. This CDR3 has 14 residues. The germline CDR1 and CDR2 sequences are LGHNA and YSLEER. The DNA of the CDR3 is TGCGCCAGCAGCCCCTATCGGGGGCCCGGGGAGCTGTTTTTT. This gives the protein CASSPYRGPGELFF.

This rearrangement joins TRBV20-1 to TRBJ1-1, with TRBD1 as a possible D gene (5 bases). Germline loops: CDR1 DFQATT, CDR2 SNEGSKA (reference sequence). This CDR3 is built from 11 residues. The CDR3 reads CSRWGPREAFF. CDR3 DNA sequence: TGCAGCCGGTGGGGACCGAGAGAAGCTTTCTTT.

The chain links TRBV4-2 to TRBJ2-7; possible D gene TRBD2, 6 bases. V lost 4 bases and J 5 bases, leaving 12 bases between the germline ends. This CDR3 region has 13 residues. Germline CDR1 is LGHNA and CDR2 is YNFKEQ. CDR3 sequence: CASSLSTGDEQYF. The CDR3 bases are TGTGCCAGCAGCCTTTCCACGGGAGACGAGCAGTACTTC.

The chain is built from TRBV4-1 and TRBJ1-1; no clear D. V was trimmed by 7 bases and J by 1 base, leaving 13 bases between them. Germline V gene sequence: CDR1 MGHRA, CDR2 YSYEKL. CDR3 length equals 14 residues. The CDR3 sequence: CASTIGGGNTEAFF. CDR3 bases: TGCGCCAGCACCATAGGAGGCGGGAACACTGAAGCTTTCTTT.

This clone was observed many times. CDR3 sequence: CSAADYNEQFF. In DNA form, the CDR3 reads TGCAGTGCTGCGGACTACAATGAGCAGTTCTTC. This chain links TRBV20-1 with TRBJ2-1; D remains unclear. The CDR3 length is 11 residues. Per the germline V gene, CDR1 is DFQATT and CDR2 is SNEGSKA (reference sequence). The germline V and J ends were trimmed by 5 bases and 3 bases, with 5 bases remaining between them.

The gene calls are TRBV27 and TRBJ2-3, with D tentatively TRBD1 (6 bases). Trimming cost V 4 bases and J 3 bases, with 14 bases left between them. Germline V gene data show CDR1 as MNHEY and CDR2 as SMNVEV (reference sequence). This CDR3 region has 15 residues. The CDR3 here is CASSSIFQGTDTQYF. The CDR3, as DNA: TGTGCCAGCAGTTCAATTTTCCAGGGGACAGATACGCAGTATTTT.

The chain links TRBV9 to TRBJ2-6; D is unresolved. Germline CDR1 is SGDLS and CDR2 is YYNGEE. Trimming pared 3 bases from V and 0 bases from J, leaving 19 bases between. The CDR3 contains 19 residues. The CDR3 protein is CASSASWVPELSGANVLTF. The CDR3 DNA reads TGTGCCAGCAGCGCCAGTTGGGTCCCTGAACTCTCTGGGGCCAACGTCCTGACTTTC.

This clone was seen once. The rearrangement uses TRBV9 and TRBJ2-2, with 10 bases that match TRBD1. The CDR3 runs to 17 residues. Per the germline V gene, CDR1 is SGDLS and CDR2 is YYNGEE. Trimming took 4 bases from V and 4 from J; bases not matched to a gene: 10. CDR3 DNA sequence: TGTGCCAGCAGCTCCCTACCGGGACAGGGGAGCACCGGGGAGCTGTTTTTT. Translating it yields CASSSLPGQGSTGELFF.

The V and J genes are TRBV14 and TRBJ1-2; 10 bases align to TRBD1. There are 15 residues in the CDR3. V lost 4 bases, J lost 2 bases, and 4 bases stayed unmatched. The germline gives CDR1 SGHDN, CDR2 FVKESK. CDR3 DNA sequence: TGTGCCAGCAGCCCCCCGACAGGGGGCAACTATGGCTACACCTTC. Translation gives CASSPPTGGNYGYTF.

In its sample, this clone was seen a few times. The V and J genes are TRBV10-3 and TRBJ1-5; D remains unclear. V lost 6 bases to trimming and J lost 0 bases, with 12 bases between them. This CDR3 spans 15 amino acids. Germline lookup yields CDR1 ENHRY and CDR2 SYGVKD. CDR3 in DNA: TGTGCCATCAGGGATACAGAATATAGCAATCAGCCCCAGCATTTT. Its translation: CAIRDTEYSNQPQHF.

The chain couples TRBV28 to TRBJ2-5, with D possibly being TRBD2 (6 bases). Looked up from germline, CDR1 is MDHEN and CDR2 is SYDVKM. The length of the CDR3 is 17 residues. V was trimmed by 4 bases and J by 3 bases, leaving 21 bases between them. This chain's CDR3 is CASSSLNGTPIEETQYF. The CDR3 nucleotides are TGTGCCAGCAGTTCCTTAAACGGGACTCCTATAGAAGAGACCCAGTACTTC. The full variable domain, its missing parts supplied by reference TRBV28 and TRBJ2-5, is DVKVTQSSRYLVKRTGEKVFLECVQDMDHENMFWYRQDPGLGLRLIYFSYDVKMKEKGDIPEGYSVSREKKERFSLILESASTNQTSMYLCASSSLNGTPIEETQYFGPGTRLLVL.

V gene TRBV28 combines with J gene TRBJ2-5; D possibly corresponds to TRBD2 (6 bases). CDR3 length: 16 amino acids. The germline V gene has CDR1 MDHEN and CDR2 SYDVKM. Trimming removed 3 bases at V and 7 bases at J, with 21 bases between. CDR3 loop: CASSFPAREALWTQYF. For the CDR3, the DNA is TGTGCCAGCAGTTTCCCCGCCAGGGAGGCGCTTTGGACCCAGTACTTC.

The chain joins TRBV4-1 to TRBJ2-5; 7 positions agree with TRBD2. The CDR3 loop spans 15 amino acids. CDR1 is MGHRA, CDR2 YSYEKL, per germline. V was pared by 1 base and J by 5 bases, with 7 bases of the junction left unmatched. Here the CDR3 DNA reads TGCGCCAGCAGCCAAGGAGCGGGGCTTCGGGAGACCCAGTACTTC. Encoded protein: CASSQGAGLRETQYF.

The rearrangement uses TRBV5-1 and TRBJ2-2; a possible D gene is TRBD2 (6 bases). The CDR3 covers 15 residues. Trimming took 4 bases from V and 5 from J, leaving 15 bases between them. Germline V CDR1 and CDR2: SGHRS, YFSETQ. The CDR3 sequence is CASSPLLSGTGELFF. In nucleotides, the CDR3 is TGCGCCAGCAGCCCGCTCCTTAGCGGAACCGGGGAGCTGTTTTTT.

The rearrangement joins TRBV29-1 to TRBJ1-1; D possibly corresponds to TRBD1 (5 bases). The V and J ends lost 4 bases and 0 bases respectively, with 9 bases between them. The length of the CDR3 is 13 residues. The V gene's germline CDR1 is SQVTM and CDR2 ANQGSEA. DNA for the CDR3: TGCAGCGTTGGGGACGGTTTGAACACTGAAGCTTTCTTT. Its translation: CSVGDGLNTEAFF.

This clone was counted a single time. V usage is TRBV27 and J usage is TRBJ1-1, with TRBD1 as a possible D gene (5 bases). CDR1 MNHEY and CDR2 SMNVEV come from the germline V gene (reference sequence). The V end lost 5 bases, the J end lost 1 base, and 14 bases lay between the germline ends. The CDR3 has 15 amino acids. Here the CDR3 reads CASSGGGVTNTEAFF. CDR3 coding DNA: TGTGCCAGCAGTGGGGGTGGTGTAACGAACACTGAAGCTTTCTTT.

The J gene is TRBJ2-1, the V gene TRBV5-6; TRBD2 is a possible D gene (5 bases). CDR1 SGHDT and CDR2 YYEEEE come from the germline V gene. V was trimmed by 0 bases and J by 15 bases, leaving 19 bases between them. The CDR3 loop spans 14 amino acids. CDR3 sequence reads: CASSLAGHYGKGFF. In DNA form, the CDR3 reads TGTGCCAGCAGCTTGGCAGGCCACTACGGGAAGGGGTTCTTC.

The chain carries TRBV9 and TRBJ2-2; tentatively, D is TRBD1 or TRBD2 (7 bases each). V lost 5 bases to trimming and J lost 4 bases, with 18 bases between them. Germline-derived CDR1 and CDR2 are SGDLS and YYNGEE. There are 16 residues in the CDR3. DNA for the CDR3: TGTGCCAGCAGGTTAGGCAGGGGGGGAAGCACCGGGGAGCTGTTTTTT. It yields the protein CASRLGRGGSTGELFF.

In DNA form, the CDR3 reads TGTGCCAGCAGGCACCCCTCGGCGGGAGGGCCCTGGTTCTACAATGAGCAGTTCTTC. Its protein product is CASRHPSAGGPWFYNEQFF. The chain links TRBV28 to TRBJ2-1; 9 positions agree with TRBD2. From germline, CDR1 is MDHEN and CDR2 SYDVKM. The CDR3 has 19 amino acids. V was pared by 6 bases and J by 3 bases, with 18 bases of the junction left unmatched.

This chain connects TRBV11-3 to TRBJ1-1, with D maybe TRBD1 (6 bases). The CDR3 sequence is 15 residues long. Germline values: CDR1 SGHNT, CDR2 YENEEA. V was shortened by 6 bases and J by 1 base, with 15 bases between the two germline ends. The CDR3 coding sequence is TGTGCCAGCAGTCCGGGGGGCAAAACGAACACTGAAGCTTTCTTT. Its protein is CASSPGGKTNTEAFF.

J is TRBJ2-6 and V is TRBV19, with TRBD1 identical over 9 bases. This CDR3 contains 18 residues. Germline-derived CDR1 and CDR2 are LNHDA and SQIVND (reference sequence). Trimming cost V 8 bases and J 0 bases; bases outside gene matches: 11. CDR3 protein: CASATGGKSGSGANVLTF. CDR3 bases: TGTGCCAGTGCGACAGGGGGAAAATCCGGCTCTGGGGCCAACGTCCTGACTTTC.

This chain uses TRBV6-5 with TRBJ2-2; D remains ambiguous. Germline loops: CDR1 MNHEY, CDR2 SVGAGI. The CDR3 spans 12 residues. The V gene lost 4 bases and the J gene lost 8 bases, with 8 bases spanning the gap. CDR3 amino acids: CASSLETGELFF. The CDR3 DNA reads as TGTGCCAGCAGTTTGGAGACAGGGGAGCTGTTTTTT.

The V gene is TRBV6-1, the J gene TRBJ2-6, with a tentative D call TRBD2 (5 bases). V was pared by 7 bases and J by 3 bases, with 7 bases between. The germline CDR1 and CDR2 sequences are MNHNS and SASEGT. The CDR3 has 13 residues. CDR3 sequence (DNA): TGTGCCAGCAAACGGGGTGGGGCCAACGTCCTGACTTTC. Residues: CASKRGGANVLTF.